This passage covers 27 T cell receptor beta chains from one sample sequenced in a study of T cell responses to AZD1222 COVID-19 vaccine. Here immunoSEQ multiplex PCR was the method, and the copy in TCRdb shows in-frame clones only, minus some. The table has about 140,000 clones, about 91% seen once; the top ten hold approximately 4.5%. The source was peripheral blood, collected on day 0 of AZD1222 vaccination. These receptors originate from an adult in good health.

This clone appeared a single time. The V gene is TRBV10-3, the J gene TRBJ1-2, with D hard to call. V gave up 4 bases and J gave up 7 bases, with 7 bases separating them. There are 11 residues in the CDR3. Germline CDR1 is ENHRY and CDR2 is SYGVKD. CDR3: CAISGVGGYTF. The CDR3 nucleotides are TGTGCCATCAGTGGGGTAGGTGGCTACACCTTC.

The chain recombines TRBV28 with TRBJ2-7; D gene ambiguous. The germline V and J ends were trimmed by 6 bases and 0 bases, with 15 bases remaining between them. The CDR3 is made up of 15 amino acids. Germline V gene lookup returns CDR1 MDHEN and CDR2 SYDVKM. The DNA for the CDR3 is TGTGCCAGCAGCCCTCCAACCGGCACCTCCTACGAGCAGTACTTC. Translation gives CASSPPTGTSYEQYF.

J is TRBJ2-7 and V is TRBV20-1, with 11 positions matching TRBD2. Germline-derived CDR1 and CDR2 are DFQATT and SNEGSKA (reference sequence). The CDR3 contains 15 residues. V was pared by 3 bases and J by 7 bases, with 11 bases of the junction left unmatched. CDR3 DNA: TGCAGTGCTAGTAAGACTAGCGGGGCCTCGGGGGAGCAGTACTTC. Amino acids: CSASKTSGASGEQYF.

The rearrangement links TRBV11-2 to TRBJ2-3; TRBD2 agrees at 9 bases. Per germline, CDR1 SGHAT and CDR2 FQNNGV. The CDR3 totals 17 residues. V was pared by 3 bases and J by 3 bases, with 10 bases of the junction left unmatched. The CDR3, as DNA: TGTGCCAGCAGCTTTGGATTTTCGAGCGGGAGGACAGATACGCAGTATTTT. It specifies CASSFGFSSGRTDTQYF.

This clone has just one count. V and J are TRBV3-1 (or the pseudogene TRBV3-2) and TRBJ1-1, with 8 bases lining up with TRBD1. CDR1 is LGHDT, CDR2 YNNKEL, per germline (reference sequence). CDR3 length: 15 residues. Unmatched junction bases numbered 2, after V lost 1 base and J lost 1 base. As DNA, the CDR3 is TGTGCCAGCAGCCAAGGCGACAGGGGGAACACTGAAGCTTTCTTT. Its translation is CASSQGDRGNTEAFF.

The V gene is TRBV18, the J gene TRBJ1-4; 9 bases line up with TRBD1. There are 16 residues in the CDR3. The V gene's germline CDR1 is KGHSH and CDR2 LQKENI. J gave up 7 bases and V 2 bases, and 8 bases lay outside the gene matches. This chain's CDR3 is CASSPSRDRVSEKLFF. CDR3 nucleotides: TGTGCCAGCTCACCAAGCAGGGACAGGGTGTCTGAAAAACTGTTTTTT.

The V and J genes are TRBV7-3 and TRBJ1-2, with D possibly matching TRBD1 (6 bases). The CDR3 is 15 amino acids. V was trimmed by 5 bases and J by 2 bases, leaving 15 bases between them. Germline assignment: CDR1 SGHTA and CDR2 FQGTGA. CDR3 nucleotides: TGTGCCAGCAGCCCGCGAACGGGACAAAACTATGGCTACACCTTC. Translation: CASSPRTGQNYGYTF. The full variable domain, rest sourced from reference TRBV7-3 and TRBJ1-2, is GAGVSQTPSNKVTEKGKYVELRCDPISGHTALYWYRQSLGQGPEFLIYFQGTGAADDSGLPNDRFFAVRPEGSVSTLKIQRTERGDSAVYLCASSPRTGQNYGYTFGSGTRLTVV.

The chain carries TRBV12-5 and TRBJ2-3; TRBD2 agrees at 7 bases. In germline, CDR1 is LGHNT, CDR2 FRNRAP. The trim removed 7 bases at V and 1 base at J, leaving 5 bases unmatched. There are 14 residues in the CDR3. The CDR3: CASAEGGGTDTQYF. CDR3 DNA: TGTGCTAGTGCCGAGGGAGGGGGCACAGATACGCAGTATTTT.

CDR3 coding DNA: TGTGCCAGCAGCTACATGCAGGGGGACTATGGCTACACCTTC. It yields the protein CASSYMQGDYGYTF. This rearrangement joins TRBV6-1 to TRBJ1-2; 7 bases agree with TRBD1. Germline V lookup: CDR1 MNHNS, CDR2 SASEGT. V lost 6 bases to trimming and J lost 3 bases; unmatched junction nucleotides: 7. The CDR3 consists of 14 residues.

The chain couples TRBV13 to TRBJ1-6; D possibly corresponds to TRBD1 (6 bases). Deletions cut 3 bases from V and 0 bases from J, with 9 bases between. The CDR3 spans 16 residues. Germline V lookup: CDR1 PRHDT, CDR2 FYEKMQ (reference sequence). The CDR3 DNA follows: TGTGCCAGCAGCTTGGTACAGGGCTCCTATAATTCACCCCTCCACTTT. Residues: CASSLVQGSYNSPLHF. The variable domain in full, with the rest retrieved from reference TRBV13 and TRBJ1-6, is AAGVIQSPRHLIKEKRETATLKCYPIPRHDTVYWYQQGPGQDPQFLISFYEKMQSDKGSIPDRFSAQQFSDYHSELNMSSLELGDSALYFCASSLVQGSYNSPLHFGNGTRLTVT.

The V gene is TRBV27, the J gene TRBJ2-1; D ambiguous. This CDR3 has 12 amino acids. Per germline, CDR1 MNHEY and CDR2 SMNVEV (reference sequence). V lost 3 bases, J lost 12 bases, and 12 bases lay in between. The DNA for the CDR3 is TGTGCCAGCAGTTTCCCCACCCTCGGGCAGTTCTTC. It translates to CASSFPTLGQFF.

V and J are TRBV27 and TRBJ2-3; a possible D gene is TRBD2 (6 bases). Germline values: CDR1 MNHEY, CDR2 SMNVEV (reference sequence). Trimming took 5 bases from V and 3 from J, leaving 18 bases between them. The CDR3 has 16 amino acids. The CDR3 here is CASSNHRAGPTDTQYF. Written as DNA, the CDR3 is TGTGCCAGCAGTAACCATCGAGCGGGCCCTACAGATACGCAGTATTTT.

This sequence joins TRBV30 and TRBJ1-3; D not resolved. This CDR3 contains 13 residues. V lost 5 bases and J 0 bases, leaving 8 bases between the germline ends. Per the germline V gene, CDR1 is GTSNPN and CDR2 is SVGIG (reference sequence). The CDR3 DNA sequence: TGTGCCTGGGAGGGCGCCTCTGGAAACACCATATATTTT. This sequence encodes CAWEGASGNTIYF.

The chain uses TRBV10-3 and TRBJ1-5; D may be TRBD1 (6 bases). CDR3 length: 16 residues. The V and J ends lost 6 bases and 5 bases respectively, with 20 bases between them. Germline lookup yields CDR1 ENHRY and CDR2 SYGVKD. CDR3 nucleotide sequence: TGTGCCATCAGGCTACAGGGAAGAGGCCCGGATCAGCCCCAGCATTTT. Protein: CAIRLQGRGPDQPQHF.

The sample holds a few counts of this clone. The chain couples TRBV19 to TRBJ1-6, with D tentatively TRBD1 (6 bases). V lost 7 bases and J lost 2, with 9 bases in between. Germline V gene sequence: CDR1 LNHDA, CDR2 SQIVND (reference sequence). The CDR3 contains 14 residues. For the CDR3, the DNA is TGTGCCAGTAAGGAGGGGGCCTATAATTCACCCCTCCACTTT. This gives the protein CASKEGAYNSPLHF.

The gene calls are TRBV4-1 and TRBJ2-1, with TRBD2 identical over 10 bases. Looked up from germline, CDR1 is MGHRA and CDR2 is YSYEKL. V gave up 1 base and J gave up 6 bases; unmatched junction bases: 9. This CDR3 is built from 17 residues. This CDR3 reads CASSQVSGRALPNEQFF. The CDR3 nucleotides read TGCGCCAGCAGCCAAGTAAGCGGGAGGGCCCTCCCCAATGAGCAGTTCTTC.

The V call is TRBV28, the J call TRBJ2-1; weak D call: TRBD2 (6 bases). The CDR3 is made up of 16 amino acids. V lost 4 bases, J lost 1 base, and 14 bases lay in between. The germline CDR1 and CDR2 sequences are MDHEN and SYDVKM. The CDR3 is CASSSPGLPSYNEQFF. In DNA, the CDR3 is TGTGCCAGCAGTTCACCGGGACTCCCATCCTACAATGAGCAGTTCTTC.

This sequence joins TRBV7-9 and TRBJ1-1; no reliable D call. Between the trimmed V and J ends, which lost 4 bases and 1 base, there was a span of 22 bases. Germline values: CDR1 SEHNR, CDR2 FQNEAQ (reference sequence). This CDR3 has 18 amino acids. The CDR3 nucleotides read TGTGCCAGCAGCTCAAATTTCCACGCCCCACCCGGGAACACTGAAGCTTTCTTT. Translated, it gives CASSSNFHAPPGNTEAFF.

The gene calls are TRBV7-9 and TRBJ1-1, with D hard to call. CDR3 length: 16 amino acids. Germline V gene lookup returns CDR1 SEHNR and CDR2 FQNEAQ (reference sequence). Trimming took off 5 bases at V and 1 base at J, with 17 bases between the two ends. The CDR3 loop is CASSPPPGGRNTEAFF. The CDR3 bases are TGTGCCAGCAGCCCACCTCCAGGAGGTAGGAACACTGAAGCTTTCTTT.

DNA for the CDR3: TGTGCCTGGAGTTCTTTTACTTCCTACAATGAGCAGTTCTTC. Its protein is CAWSSFTSYNEQFF. The rearrangement uses TRBV30 and TRBJ2-1; unclear D gene. The CDR3 contains 14 residues. The V gene lost 2 bases and the J gene lost 1 base, with 9 bases spanning the gap. Germline V lookup: CDR1 GTSNPN, CDR2 SVGIG (reference sequence).

The CDR3 sequence is CSVDKTSSRHEQFF. The CDR3 DNA reads TGCAGCGTTGATAAGACTAGTTCAAGGCATGAGCAGTTCTTC. V is TRBV29-1 and J is TRBJ2-1; the D gene is possibly TRBD2 (6 bases). V was cut by 3 bases and J by 8 bases, with 17 bases left in between. Germline V gene data show CDR1 as SQVTM and CDR2 as ANQGSEA. This CDR3 comprises 14 residues.

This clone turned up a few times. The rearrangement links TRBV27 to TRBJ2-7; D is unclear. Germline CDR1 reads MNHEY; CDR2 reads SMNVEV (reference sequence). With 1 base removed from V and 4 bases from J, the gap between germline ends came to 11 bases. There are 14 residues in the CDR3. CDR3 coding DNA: TGTGCCAGCAGTTTATTCTCCGGGCGTTACGAGCAGTACTTC. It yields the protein CASSLFSGRYEQYF.

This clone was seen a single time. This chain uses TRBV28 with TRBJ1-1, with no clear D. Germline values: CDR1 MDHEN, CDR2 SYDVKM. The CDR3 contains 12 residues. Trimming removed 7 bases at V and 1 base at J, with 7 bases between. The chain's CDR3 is CASNRENTEAFF. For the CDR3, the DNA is TGTGCCAGCAATAGAGAGAACACTGAAGCTTTCTTT.

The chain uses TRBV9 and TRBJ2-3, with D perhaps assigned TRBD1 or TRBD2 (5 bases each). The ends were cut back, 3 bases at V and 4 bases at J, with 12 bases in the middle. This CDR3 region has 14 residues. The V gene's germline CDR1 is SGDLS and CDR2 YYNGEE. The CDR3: CASSALGTSDTQYF. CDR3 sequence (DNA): TGTGCCAGCAGCGCCCTCGGGACGTCAGATACGCAGTATTTT.

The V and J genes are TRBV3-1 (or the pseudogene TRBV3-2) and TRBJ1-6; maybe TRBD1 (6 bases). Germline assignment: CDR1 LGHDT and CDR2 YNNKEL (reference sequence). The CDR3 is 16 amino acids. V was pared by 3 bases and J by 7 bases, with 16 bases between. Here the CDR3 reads CASSQYEDRLNSPLHF. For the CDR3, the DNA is TGTGCCAGCAGCCAGTATGAAGACAGGCTCAATTCACCCCTCCACTTT.

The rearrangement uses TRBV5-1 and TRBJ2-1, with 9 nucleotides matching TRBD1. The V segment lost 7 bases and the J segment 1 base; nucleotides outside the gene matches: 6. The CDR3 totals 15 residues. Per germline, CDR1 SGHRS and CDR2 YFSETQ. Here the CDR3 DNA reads TGCGCCAGCGCGCTACAGGGGGCTTCCTACAATGAGCAGTTCTTC. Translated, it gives CASALQGASYNEQFF.

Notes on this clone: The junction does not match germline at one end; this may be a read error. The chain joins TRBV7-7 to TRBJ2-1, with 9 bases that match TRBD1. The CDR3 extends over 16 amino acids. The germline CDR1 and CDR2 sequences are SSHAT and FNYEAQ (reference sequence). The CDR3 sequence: CASSVSGTGSYNEQFF. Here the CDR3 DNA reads TGTGCTAGCAGCGTATCCGGGACAGGGTCCTACAATGAGCAGTTCTTC.